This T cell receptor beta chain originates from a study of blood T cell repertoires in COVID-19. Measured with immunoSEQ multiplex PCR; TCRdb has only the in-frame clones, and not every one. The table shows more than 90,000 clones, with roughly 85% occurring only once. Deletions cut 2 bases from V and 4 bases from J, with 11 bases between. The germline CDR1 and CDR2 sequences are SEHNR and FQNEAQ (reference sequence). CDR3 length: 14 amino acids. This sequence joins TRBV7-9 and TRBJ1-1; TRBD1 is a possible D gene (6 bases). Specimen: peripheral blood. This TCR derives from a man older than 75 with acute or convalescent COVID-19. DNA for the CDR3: TGTGCCAGCAGCTTACAGGGGTTGGGCACTGAAGCTTTCTTT. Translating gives CASSLQGLGTEAFF. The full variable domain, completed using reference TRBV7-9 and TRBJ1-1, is DTGVSQNPRHKITKRGQNVTFRCDPISEHNRLYWYRQTLGQGPEFLTYFQNEAQLEKSRLLSDRFSAERPKGSFSTLEIQRTEQGDSAMYLCASSLQGLGTEAFFGQGTRLTVV.